Only one count was recorded for the clone carrying this T cell receptor (beta chain). The sample originates from a study of OX40 agonist ivuxolimab in advanced cancers. Background on the study: Those treated in dose escalation had hepatocellular carcinoma, melanoma, renal cell cancer or head and neck cancer.

Produced via immunoSEQ multiplex PCR; TCRdb's table is partial and in-frame only. The table includes about 95,000 clones, about 85% detected once. The CDR3 has 16 residues. Between the trimmed V and J ends, which lost 0 bases and 0 bases, there was a span of 11 bases. In germline, CDR1 is SGHRS, CDR2 YFSETQ. The receptor was derived from an adult with an advanced solid tumor such as melanoma, head and neck, liver or kidney cancer. The source material was CD4+ or CD8+ T cells sorted from blood, sampled in a trial of the OX40 agonist ivuxolimab. The chain combines TRBV5-1 with TRBJ2-3, with no clear D. The CDR3 sequence: CASSLGPYSSTDTQYF. Here the CDR3 DNA reads TGCGCCAGCAGCTTGGGGCCCTACTCTAGCACAGATACGCAGTATTTT.